These 27 T cell receptor beta chains originate from one sample sequenced in a study. Using its own MiXCR run on the RT-PCR reads, TCRdb lists one record per CDR3 protein. The sample records about 700,000 distinct CDR3 sequences, 14% being singletons. Sequencing was done on a sample of memory CD4+ T cells from blood. The receptors here all came from a female donor in good health, serving as a healthy control.

This clonotype was seen at least ten times. This CDR3 reads CASSLEEAGELFF. In nucleotides, the CDR3 is TGTGCCAGCAGCTTAGAGGAAGCCGGGGAGCTGTTTTTT. This chain connects TRBV7-3 to TRBJ2-2; D gene uncertain. This CDR3 has 13 residues. Germline CDR1 and CDR2: SGHTA and FQGTGA. Trimming cost V 2 bases and J 6 bases, with 7 bases left between them.

This chain connects TRBV30 to TRBJ2-7, with TRBD2 identical over 9 bases. The germline V gene has CDR1 GTSNPN and CDR2 SVGIG (reference sequence). This CDR3 is 13 amino acids long. Losses at the gene ends were 4 bases for V and 1 base for J; bases not matched to a gene: 2. CDR3 in DNA: TGTGCCTGGACCCTAGCGGGATCCTACGAGCAGTACTTC. Protein sequence: CAWTLAGSYEQYF. Full variable domain (missing parts from reference TRBV30 and TRBJ2-7): SQTIHQWPATLVQPVGSPLSLECTVEGTSNPNLYWYRQAAGRGLQLLFYSVGIGQISSEVPQNLSASRPQDRQFILSSKKLLLSDSGFYLCAWTLAGSYEQYFGPGTRLTVT.

Comment on this clonotype: The conserved phenylalanine or tryptophan is not found at the CDR3 terminus, so this likely reflects a read error. The chain is built from TRBV7-2 and TRBJ2-1; D gene unclear. Trimming pared 2 bases from V and 4 bases from J, leaving 3 bases between. This CDR3 has 12 amino acids. Germline values: CDR1 SGHTA, CDR2 FQGNSA. DNA for the CDR3: TGTGCCAGCAGCTTATCTTACAATGAGCAGTTCGTC. Encoded protein: CASSLSYNEQFV.

This clonotype was counted only a few times. This CDR3 is CASISAQDGSYGYTF. Here the CDR3 DNA reads TGTGCCAGCATTTCGGCCCAAGACGGATCCTATGGCTACACCTTC. The chain has TRBV6-2 or TRBV6-3 and TRBJ1-2, with D hard to call. CDR1 and CDR2 (germline): MNHEY, SVGEGT. V lost 7 bases to trimming and J lost 4 bases, with 19 bases between them. This CDR3 contains 15 residues.

This clonotype was seen repeatedly, ten times or more. The chain uses TRBV7-2 and TRBJ2-2, with D unclear. V lost 3 bases, J lost 2 bases, and 7 bases lay in between. CDR1 and CDR2 (germline): SGHTA, FQGNSA. The CDR3 is 14 residues long. DNA for the CDR3: TGTGCCAGCAGCTTTTTACTTAACACCGGGGAGCTGTTTTTT. As protein: CASSFLLNTGELFF.

V usage is TRBV12-3 or TRBV12-4 and J usage is TRBJ1-5; D unclear. Trimming pared 2 bases from V and 7 bases from J, leaving 12 bases between. This CDR3 is built from 14 residues. The CDR3 loop reads CASSLSDRSQPQHF. The CDR3 DNA sequence: TGTGCCAGCAGTTTATCAGATAGAAGCCAGCCCCAGCATTTT.

This clonotype has just a few counts. J is TRBJ1-3 and V is TRBV12-3 or TRBV12-4, with 9 bases fitting TRBD1. The V gene end was trimmed by 5 bases and the J gene end by 7 bases; junction bases not matched to a gene: 6. CDR3 length: 14 residues. DNA for the CDR3: TGTGCCAGCAGTGCGACCGGGACAGGGAACACCATATATTTT. Residues: CASSATGTGNTIYF.

This clonotype was counted many times. V gene TRBV20-1 combines with J gene TRBJ2-4; possible D gene TRBD1, 5 bases. Germline CDR1 is DFQATT and CDR2 is SNEGSKA (reference sequence). The CDR3 is 13 residues long. V was clipped by 1 base and J by 9 bases, with 13 bases between them. The CDR3 DNA reads as TGCAGTGCTAGAGGCCTGACAGTCGGCATTCAGTACTTC. This gives the protein CSARGLTVGIQYF.

In its sample, this clonotype was seen a few times. V gene TRBV7-9 combines with J gene TRBJ2-3; 9 positions agree with TRBD1. The CDR3 totals 16 residues. Germline trimming cut 5 bases from V and 6 bases from J; bases unmatched to any gene: 12. The germline gives CDR1 SEHNR, CDR2 FQNEAQ (reference sequence). This chain's CDR3 is CASSKNRGLLGDTQYF. The DNA for the CDR3 is TGTGCCAGCAGCAAAAACAGGGGGCTTCTAGGTGATACGCAGTATTTT.

This clonotype showed up just a few times. For the CDR3, the DNA is TGTGCATGGGGGCGGGGCCTGGACACTGAAGCTTTCTTT. It encodes CAWGRGLDTEAFF. The chain couples TRBV6-1 to TRBJ1-1; tentative D call: TRBD1 (6 bases). There are 13 residues in the CDR3. Germline loops: CDR1 MNHNS, CDR2 SASEGT.

This clonotype was seen a few times. This chain connects TRBV5-4 to TRBJ2-5; TRBD2 matches at 9 bases. This CDR3 comprises 15 residues. Germline CDR1 is SGHNT and CDR2 is YYREEE (reference sequence). Losses at the gene ends were 1 base for V and 2 bases for J; bases not matched to a gene: 3. For the CDR3, the DNA is TGTGCCAGCAGCTTGCGTAGCGGGGGACAAGAGACCCAGTACTTC. Translated: CASSLRSGGQETQYF.

This clonotype was counted between two and nine times. This rearrangement joins TRBV2 to TRBJ2-3; weak D call: TRBD2 (6 bases). Trimming left V 8 bases short and J 4 bases short, with 16 bases between. This CDR3 has 14 amino acids. Per germline, CDR1 SNHLY and CDR2 FYNNEI. CDR3 nucleotides: TGTGCCAGCGGAGGCCTAGCGAACGCAGATACGCAGTATTTT. Translation: CASGGLANADTQYF. The variable domain in full, completed from reference TRBV2 and TRBJ2-3, reads EPEVTQTPSHQVTQMGQEVILRCVPISNHLYFYWYRQILGQKVEFLVSFYNNEISEKSEIFDDQFSVERPDGSNFTLKIRSTKLEDSAMYFCASGGLANADTQYFGPGTRLTVL.

The J gene is TRBJ2-7, the V gene TRBV5-1; TRBD1 matches 7 bases. The germline V gene has CDR1 SGHRS and CDR2 YFSETQ. J was trimmed by 7 bases and V by 4 bases; bases with no gene match: 11. This CDR3 comprises 14 residues. CDR3 DNA sequence: TGCGCCAGCAGCCCAGGGGGTATCTACAATGAGCAGTACTTC. Residues: CASSPGGIYNEQYF.

This clonotype was counted ten times or more. The V gene is TRBV24-1, the J gene TRBJ2-3, with a tentative D call TRBD1 (5 bases). The CDR3 has 15 residues. CDR1 is KGHDR and CDR2 is SFDVKD in the germline V gene. Trimming pared 3 bases from V and 2 bases from J, leaving 11 bases between. CDR3 nucleotides: TGTGCCACCAGTGATCCCCCAGGGAACACAGATACGCAGTATTTT. Its protein product is CATSDPPGNTDTQYF.

The chain has TRBV6-2 or TRBV6-3 and TRBJ1-2, with D possibly being TRBD1 (5 bases). The germline CDR1 and CDR2 sequences are MNHEY and SVGEGT. Trimming stripped 5 bases from V and 4 bases from J, with 14 bases between. The CDR3 loop spans 14 amino acids. In DNA, the CDR3 is TGTGCCAGCAGTCCGGCCGACAGACCCTATGGCTACACCTTC. Protein product: CASSPADRPYGYTF.

The chain combines TRBV5-1 with TRBJ2-1; 9 nucleotides agree with TRBD2. The CDR3 length is 17 residues. Germline values: CDR1 SGHRS, CDR2 YFSETQ. The V gene end was trimmed by 3 bases and the J gene end by 0 bases; junction bases not matched to a gene: 7. CDR3 sequence: CASSWGLADSSYNEQFF. CDR3 bases: TGCGCCAGCAGCTGGGGACTAGCTGATAGCTCCTACAATGAGCAGTTCTTC.

This chain uses TRBV24-1 with TRBJ2-1; D unclear. CDR1 and CDR2 (germline): KGHDR, SFDVKD. The CDR3 is made up of 15 amino acids. V gave up 0 bases and J gave up 9 bases, with 14 bases separating them. CDR3: CATSDLNSFLGEQFF. The DNA for the CDR3 is TGTGCCACCAGTGATTTGAACAGCTTCCTCGGTGAGCAGTTCTTC.

V is TRBV5-1 and J is TRBJ2-5; D is uncertain. CDR1 is SGHRS and CDR2 is YFSETQ in the germline V gene. The CDR3 loop spans 18 amino acids. V gave up 4 bases and J gave up 1 base, with 23 bases separating them. The CDR3 DNA follows: TGCGCCAGCAGCCCCCCTCCCTCGGGCGGAGCGTCCCAAGAGACCCAGTACTTC. Translation gives CASSPPPSGGASQETQYF.

This clonotype was counted many times. The chain joins TRBV20-1 to TRBJ1-2; D is possibly TRBD1 (5 bases). Trimming stripped 1 base from V and 5 bases from J, with 14 bases between. This CDR3 spans 14 amino acids. Germline CDR1 DFQATT, CDR2 SNEGSKA (reference sequence). CDR3 in DNA: TGCAGTGCTAGAGTCCCGGGGGTGGGATATGGCTACACCTTC. Translation: CSARVPGVGYGYTF.

At least ten counts were recorded for this clonotype. The chain is built from TRBV12-3 or TRBV12-4 and TRBJ2-1; 10 bases fit TRBD2. The CDR3 contains 15 residues. V gave up 6 bases and J gave up 2 bases; unmatched junction bases: 4. CDR3 loop: CASRISGGTYNEQFF. The CDR3 nucleotides are TGTGCCAGCAGAATTAGCGGGGGGACCTACAATGAGCAGTTCTTC.

J is TRBJ1-5 and V is TRBV20-1; D not resolved. V lost 0 bases, J lost 7 bases, and 10 bases lay in between. Germline values: CDR1 DFQATT, CDR2 SNEGSKA (reference sequence). The CDR3 runs to 13 residues. The CDR3 region is CSAREGGKQPQHF. The CDR3 DNA follows: TGCAGTGCTAGAGAAGGCGGGAAACAGCCCCAGCATTTT.

This clonotype has only a few counts. The rearrangement joins TRBV4-2 to TRBJ1-1; D unclear. Between the trimmed V and J ends, which lost 5 bases and 0 bases, there was a span of 13 bases. This CDR3 has 15 residues. Germline V gene data show CDR1 as LGHNA and CDR2 as YNFKEQ. DNA for the CDR3: TGTGCCAGCAGCTACTTACCGCGGCTGAACACTGAAGCTTTCTTT. Translation: CASSYLPRLNTEAFF.

CDR3 bases: TGCAGTGCTAGAGCTCAAGGAGTGAACACTGAAGCTTTCTTT. This sequence encodes CSARAQGVNTEAFF. The chain recombines TRBV20-1 with TRBJ1-1; D is unclear. The V end lost 1 base, the J end lost 0 bases, and 9 bases lay between the germline ends. Germline lookup yields CDR1 DFQATT and CDR2 SNEGSKA (reference sequence). The CDR3 has 14 residues.

This clonotype was counted many times. The chain combines TRBV6-1 with TRBJ1-2; D gene ambiguous. The V and J ends lost 5 bases and 4 bases respectively, with 17 bases between them. The CDR3 spans 15 residues. Germline V gene data show CDR1 as MNHNS and CDR2 as SASEGT. The CDR3 nucleotides are TGTGCCAGCAGTAGCCCCGAGGCCTTGTTCTATGGCTACACCTTC. This gives the protein CASSSPEALFYGYTF.

This clonotype was seen more than once but under ten times. The V and J genes are TRBV20-1 and TRBJ1-2; D remains ambiguous. Trimming took 0 bases from V and 2 from J, leaving 4 bases between them. Germline V CDR1 and CDR2: DFQATT, SNEGSKA (reference sequence). The CDR3 runs to 12 residues. Here the CDR3 reads CSARELNYGYTF. CDR3 in DNA: TGCAGTGCTAGAGAACTAAACTATGGCTACACCTTC.

V and J are TRBV7-8 and TRBJ2-1, with 14 bases that match TRBD2. The V segment lost 5 bases and the J segment 4 bases; nucleotides outside the gene matches: 7. The CDR3 is 17 residues long. Germline lookup yields CDR1 SGHVS and CDR2 FQNEAQ. CDR3 protein: CASSGGTSGRGYNEQFF. The CDR3 region has the DNA TGTGCCAGCAGCGGAGGGACTAGCGGGAGAGGGTACAATGAGCAGTTCTTC.

V gene TRBV18 combines with J gene TRBJ2-1; unclear D gene. The CDR3 has 15 amino acids. CDR1 is KGHSH, CDR2 LQKENI, per germline. The germline V and J ends were trimmed by 2 bases and 0 bases, with 8 bases remaining between them. The CDR3 DNA reads as TGTGCCAGCTCACCAAGCGTAGGCTCCTACAATGAGCAGTTCTTC. This sequence encodes CASSPSVGSYNEQFF.